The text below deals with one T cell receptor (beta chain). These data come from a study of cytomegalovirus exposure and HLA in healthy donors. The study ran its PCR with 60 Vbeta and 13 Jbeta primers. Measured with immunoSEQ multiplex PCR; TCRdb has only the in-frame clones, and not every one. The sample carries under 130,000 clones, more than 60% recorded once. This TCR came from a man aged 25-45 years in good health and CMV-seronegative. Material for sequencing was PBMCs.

Here the CDR3 reads CASSDPDGTSSYNEQFF. Here the CDR3 DNA reads TGTGCCAGCAGTGATCCAGACGGGACTAGCTCCTACAATGAGCAGTTCTTC. The rearrangement uses TRBV6-1 and TRBJ2-1, with 8 bases fitting TRBD2. V was clipped by 3 bases and J by 0 bases; unmatched bases: 7. CDR3 size: 17 residues. The V gene's germline CDR1 is MNHNS and CDR2 SASEGT.